This TCR beta chain is from a study of CD8+CD57+ T cells in acquired aplastic anemia. TCR beta VDJ and CDR3 profiling used genomic DNA as template. One entry per CDR3 protein, called by TCRdb with MiXCR from the reads. The table records tens of thousands of distinct CDR3 sequences, under 50% of them present only once. Trimming shortened V by 1 base and J by 8 bases, and 11 bases separated the two germline ends. Germline values: CDR1 SGHNT, CDR2 YENEEA. The CDR3 length is 13 residues. With respect to this clonotype: Its antigen is not identified.

Whole-study results and caveats: Comparison of patients with controls identified approximately 28 shared CD8+ CDR3 sequences.

The specimen sequenced was sorted CD4+, CD8+, or CD8+CD57+ T cells (not recorded which) from PBMCs. V usage is TRBV11-3 and J usage is TRBJ1-2; no clear D gene. This receptor was obtained from a human donor in good health, serving as a control. This CDR3 is CASSLGRLAGYTF. The CDR3 DNA reads TGTGCCAGCAGCTTAGGCAGGCTAGCCGGCTACACCTTC.